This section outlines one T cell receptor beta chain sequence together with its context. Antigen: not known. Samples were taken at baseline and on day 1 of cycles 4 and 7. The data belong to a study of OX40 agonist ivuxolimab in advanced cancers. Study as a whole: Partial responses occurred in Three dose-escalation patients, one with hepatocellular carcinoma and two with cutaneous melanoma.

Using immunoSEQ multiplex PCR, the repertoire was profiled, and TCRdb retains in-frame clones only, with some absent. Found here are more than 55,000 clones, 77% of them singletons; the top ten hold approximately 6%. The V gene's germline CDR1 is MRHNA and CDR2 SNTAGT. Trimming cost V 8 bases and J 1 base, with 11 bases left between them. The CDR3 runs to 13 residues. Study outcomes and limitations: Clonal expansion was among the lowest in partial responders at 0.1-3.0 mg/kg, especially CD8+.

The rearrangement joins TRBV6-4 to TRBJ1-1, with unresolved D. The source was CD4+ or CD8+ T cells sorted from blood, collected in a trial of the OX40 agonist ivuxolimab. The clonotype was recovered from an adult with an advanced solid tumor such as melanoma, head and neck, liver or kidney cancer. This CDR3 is CASRRERNTEAFF. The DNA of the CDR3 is TGTGCCAGCCGGAGGGAACGGAACACTGAAGCTTTCTTT.